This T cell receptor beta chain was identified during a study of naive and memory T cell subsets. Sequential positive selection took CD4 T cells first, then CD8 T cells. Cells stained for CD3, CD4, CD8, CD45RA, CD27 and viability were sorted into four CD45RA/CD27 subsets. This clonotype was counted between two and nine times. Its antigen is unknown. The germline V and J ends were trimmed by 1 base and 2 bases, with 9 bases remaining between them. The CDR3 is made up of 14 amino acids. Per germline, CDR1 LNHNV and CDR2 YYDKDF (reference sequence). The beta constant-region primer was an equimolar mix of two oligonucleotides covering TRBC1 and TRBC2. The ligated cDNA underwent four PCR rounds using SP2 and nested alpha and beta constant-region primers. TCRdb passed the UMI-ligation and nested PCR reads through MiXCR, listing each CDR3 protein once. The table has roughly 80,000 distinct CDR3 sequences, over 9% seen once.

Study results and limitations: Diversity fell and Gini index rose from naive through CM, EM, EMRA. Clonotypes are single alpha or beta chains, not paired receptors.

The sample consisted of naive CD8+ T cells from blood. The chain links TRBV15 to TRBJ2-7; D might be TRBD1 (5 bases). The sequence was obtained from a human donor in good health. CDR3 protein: CATSRGRAAYEQYF. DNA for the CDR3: TGTGCCACCAGCAGAGGCAGGGCGGCCTACGAGCAGTACTTC.